The 27 T cell receptor beta chains listed next were all sequenced from one sample in a study of blood T cell repertoires in COVID-19. Generated by immunoSEQ multiplex PCR, the TCRdb table keeps only in-frame clones and is missing some. Among under 250,000 clones listed, more than 70% were seen once. Sequenced input: peripheral blood. The receptors stem from a man in his forties or fifties with active or convalescent COVID-19.

CDR3 protein: CASSPTGLGTYEQYF. The CDR3 DNA follows: TGTGCCAGTAGTCCGACGGGACTAGGGACCTACGAGCAGTACTTC. V gene TRBV19 combines with J gene TRBJ2-7, with 8 bases that match TRBD2. CDR3 length equals 15 residues. CDR1 LNHDA and CDR2 SQIVND come from the germline V gene (reference sequence). V shed 5 bases, J shed 2 bases, and the junction held 8 bases outside the gene matches.

The table lists this clone with a count of one. The chain joins TRBV15 to TRBJ2-2; the D gene is possibly TRBD1 (5 bases). Trimming cost V 0 bases and J 7 bases, with 12 bases left between them. Germline lookup yields CDR1 LNHNV and CDR2 YYDKDF (reference sequence). The CDR3 is made up of 15 amino acids. CDR3 in amino acids: CATSRDRVGGGELFF. The CDR3 DNA reads TGTGCCACCAGCAGAGACAGGGTTGGTGGCGGGGAGCTGTTTTTT.

The CDR3 DNA sequence: TGTGCCAGCAGTACAAACCGGGACACTGAAGCTTTCTTT. Translated: CASSTNRDTEAFF. This sequence joins TRBV27 and TRBJ1-1; the D is unclear. V lost 5 bases and J lost 3, with 10 bases in between. Germline CDR1 MNHEY, CDR2 SMNVEV (reference sequence). The CDR3 totals 13 residues.

This clone has a count of ten or more. The chain uses TRBV30 and TRBJ2-7; weak D call: TRBD1 (6 bases). The CDR3 extends over 12 amino acids. CDR1 is GTSNPN and CDR2 is SVGIG in the germline V gene (reference sequence). CDR3: CARAGAAYEQYF. Here the CDR3 DNA reads TGTGCTCGGGCAGGGGCAGCCTACGAGCAGTACTTC.

The V gene is TRBV19, the J gene TRBJ2-5, with D hard to call. CDR3 length: 11 residues. Looked up from germline, CDR1 is LNHDA and CDR2 is SQIVND (reference sequence). V lost 4 bases and J lost 3, with 3 bases in between. DNA for the CDR3: TGTGCCAGTAGTAGAGAAGAGACCCAGTACTTC. It specifies CASSREETQYF.

The chain employs TRBV19 and TRBJ1-5, with 7 positions matching TRBD1. Trimming cost V 5 bases and J 11 bases; bases outside gene matches: 12. This CDR3 is 14 amino acids long. Germline V gene lookup returns CDR1 LNHDA and CDR2 SQIVND (reference sequence). The CDR3 is CASSPGQRLGAQHF. DNA for the CDR3: TGTGCCAGTAGTCCGGGACAGCGGTTGGGGGCCCAGCATTTT.

This clone was detected only once. The chain has TRBV28 and TRBJ1-4, with 10 bases that match TRBD1. The germline gives CDR1 MDHEN, CDR2 SYDVKM. V trimming: 5 bases; J trimming: 8 bases; junction bases outside the gene matches: 5. This CDR3 is 14 amino acids long. In nucleotides, the CDR3 is TGTGCCAGCAGTCGACAGGGGGCAGGGGAAAAACTGTTTTTT. Translating gives CASSRQGAGEKLFF.

This rearrangement joins TRBV7-2 to TRBJ2-5, with 9 bases that match TRBD2. The germline V gene has CDR1 SGHTA and CDR2 FQGNSA. V lost 4 bases and J lost 8; bases outside the gene matches: 14. This CDR3 spans 16 amino acids. This CDR3 is CASSYTGSSGTLTQYF. The DNA for the CDR3 is TGTGCCAGCAGCTATACCGGGTCTAGCGGGACACTCACCCAGTACTTC.

This clone was recorded only once. The chain couples TRBV29-1 to TRBJ1-3, with a weak D call TRBD1 (5 bases). This CDR3 spans 13 amino acids. Germline CDR1 and CDR2: SQVTM and ANQGSEA. The V gene lost 2 bases and the J gene lost 0 bases, with 5 bases spanning the gap. CDR3 amino acids: CSVEQGSGNTIYF. The CDR3 coding sequence is TGCAGCGTTGAACAGGGCTCTGGAAACACCATATATTTT.

The chain combines TRBV6-6 with TRBJ2-5; TRBD1 agrees at 10 bases. The CDR3 runs to 15 residues. The germline CDR1 and CDR2 sequences are MNHNY and SVGAGI (reference sequence). V shed 2 bases and J 4 bases; nucleotides not matched to a gene: 4. The CDR3 is CASSYGTGVRETQYF. In DNA form, the CDR3 reads TGTGCCAGCAGTTACGGGACAGGGGTCCGAGAGACCCAGTACTTC.

The V gene is TRBV7-9, the J gene TRBJ2-1; possibly TRBD2 for D (6 bases). Trimming shortened V by 0 bases and J by 7 bases, and 10 bases separated the two germline ends. Germline V lookup: CDR1 SEHNR, CDR2 FQNEAQ (reference sequence). The CDR3 totals 14 residues. CDR3 bases: TGTGCCAGCAGCTTAGCGATGGCGGGAAATGAGCAGTTCTTC. It yields the protein CASSLAMAGNEQFF.

There are a few counts of this clone. This rearrangement joins TRBV10-1 to TRBJ2-2, with D possibly being TRBD1 (6 bases). Germline-derived CDR1 and CDR2 are WNHNN and SYGVQD (reference sequence). The CDR3 is 14 amino acids. V was pared by 4 bases and J by 2 bases, with 8 bases between. For the CDR3, the DNA is TGCGCCAGCAGTGGAGGGGGTAACACCGGGGAGCTGTTTTTT. It translates to CASSGGGNTGELFF.

This clone occurred many times. The chain uses TRBV5-1 and TRBJ2-7; 8 nucleotides match TRBD1. J lost 0 bases, V lost 8 bases, and 4 bases had no gene match. The germline gives CDR1 SGHRS, CDR2 YFSETQ. The CDR3 spans 13 residues. CDR3 nucleotides: TGCGCCAGTCGACAGGGGAGCTCCTACGAGCAGTACTTC. The encoded protein is CASRQGSSYEQYF.

This chain links TRBV18 with TRBJ2-5; 11 bases are shared with TRBD2. J was trimmed by 3 bases and V by 2 bases; bases with no gene match: 5. The germline gives CDR1 KGHSH, CDR2 LQKENI. The CDR3 covers 16 residues. The CDR3 DNA sequence: TGTGCCAGCTCACCAATCATGACTAGCGGGAAAGAGACCCAGTACTTC. This sequence encodes CASSPIMTSGKETQYF.

This rearrangement joins TRBV4-3 to TRBJ2-2; TRBD2 aligns across 7 bases. The germline gives CDR1 LGHNA, CDR2 YSLEER. The CDR3 loop spans 16 amino acids. Trimming removed 4 bases from V and 4 bases from J; junction bases left unmatched: 9. In DNA form, the CDR3 reads TGCGCCAGCAGCCTTGCCCCCGGGAGGACCACCGGGGAGCTGTTTTTT. This codes for CASSLAPGRTTGELFF.

The V call is TRBV28, the J call TRBJ1-4; unclear D gene. CDR3 length: 17 residues. Trimming removed 3 bases from V and 8 bases from J, with 22 bases in between. CDR1 is MDHEN, CDR2 SYDVKM, per germline. The CDR3 nucleotides are TGTGCCAGCAGTTTTTTCGCCGACTTCCGAAGAGAAGAAAAACTGTTTTTT. This encodes CASSFFADFRREEKLFF.

The rearrangement uses TRBV28 and TRBJ2-1; 7 positions match TRBD2. The length of the CDR3 is 19 residues. CDR1 and CDR2 from the germline V gene are MDHEN and SYDVKM. The ends lost 4 bases at V and 2 bases at J; junction bases unmatched: 17. The CDR3: CASSSPLTSSVKTYNEQFF. DNA of the CDR3: TGTGCCAGCAGTTCTCCTTTGACTAGCTCCGTAAAAACCTACAATGAGCAGTTCTTC. Supplemented by reference TRBV28 and TRBJ2-1, the full variable domain reads DVKVTQSSRYLVKRTGEKVFLECVQDMDHENMFWYRQDPGLGLRLIYFSYDVKMKEKGDIPEGYSVSREKKERFSLILESASTNQTSMYLCASSSPLTSSVKTYNEQFFGPGTRLTVL.

The chain couples TRBV28 to TRBJ2-4, with D tentatively TRBD2 (5 bases). V lost 7 bases, J lost 6 bases, and 7 bases lay in between. The CDR3 runs 11 residues. CDR1 MDHEN and CDR2 SYDVKM come from the germline V gene. The CDR3 DNA follows: TGTGCCAGCAAGGCGGGAAACATTCAGTACTTC. Translated, it gives CASKAGNIQYF.

The rearrangement links TRBV28 to TRBJ2-5; D unclear. Germline lookup yields CDR1 MDHEN and CDR2 SYDVKM. The length of the CDR3 is 12 residues. Trimming shortened V by 6 bases and J by 4 bases, and 9 bases separated the two germline ends. CDR3 residues: CASRRDGETQYF. CDR3 DNA: TGTGCCAGCAGGAGAGATGGAGAGACCCAGTACTTC. The full variable domain, in which reference TRBV28 and TRBJ2-5 provide the parts outside the CDR3, is DVKVTQSSRYLVKRTGEKVFLECVQDMDHENMFWYRQDPGLGLRLIYFSYDVKMKEKGDIPEGYSVSREKKERFSLILESASTNQTSMYLCASRRDGETQYFGPGTRLLVL.

The chain combines TRBV19 with TRBJ1-1; TRBD1 might be the D (6 bases). The V end was cut by 4 bases, the J end by 4 bases, with 22 bases between. The CDR3 covers 17 residues. Germline CDR1 reads LNHDA; CDR2 reads SQIVND (reference sequence). This CDR3 reads CASSKYQGPGLPTEAFF. CDR3 DNA: TGTGCCAGTAGTAAATACCAGGGGCCGGGGTTACCCACTGAAGCTTTCTTT.

This clone was detected a few times. This chain uses TRBV12-5 with TRBJ1-1, with 8 bases fitting TRBD1. V lost 1 base to trimming and J lost 7 bases; unmatched junction nucleotides: 8. The CDR3 has 15 amino acids. Germline V gene data show CDR1 as LGHNT and CDR2 as FRNRAP. The CDR3 DNA reads as TGTGCTAGTGGTTTGGACAGGACAGGGAGCCTTGAAGCTTTCTTT. This sequence encodes CASGLDRTGSLEAFF.

Here the CDR3 DNA reads TGTGCCAGCAGCTTCGGACGGGGGACTGAAGCTTTCTTT. Its translation is CASSFGRGTEAFF. The chain is built from TRBV7-9 and TRBJ1-1; D might be TRBD1 (5 bases). The CDR3 is made up of 13 amino acids. The germline V gene has CDR1 SEHNR and CDR2 FQNEAQ (reference sequence). V lost 3 bases to trimming and J lost 5 bases, with 10 bases between them.

This chain uses TRBV29-1 with TRBJ1-2; D not certain. The CDR3 runs to 14 residues. Trimming shortened V by 0 bases and J by 8 bases, and 16 bases separated the two germline ends. Germline-derived CDR1 and CDR2 are SQVTM and ANQGSEA. Here the CDR3 DNA reads TGCAGCGTTGAAGATCTTGGCCCCATCATGGGCTACACCTTC. It translates to CSVEDLGPIMGYTF.

The chain links TRBV28 to TRBJ2-1, with D tentatively TRBD2 (6 bases). The CDR3 is 13 amino acids. V shed 4 bases and J shed 7 bases, with 11 bases lying between them. CDR1 is MDHEN, CDR2 SYDVKM, per germline. The CDR3 DNA is TGTGCCAGCAGTTCGACTAGATCGAATGAGCAGTTCTTC. Translated: CASSSTRSNEQFF.

J is TRBJ2-1 and V is TRBV5-1; D might be TRBD1 (7 bases). This CDR3 region has 14 residues. CDR1 and CDR2 from the germline V gene are SGHRS and YFSETQ. V was pared by 0 bases and J by 6 bases, with 10 bases between. In DNA, the CDR3 is TGCGCCAGCAGCTTGGACAGGGGAGGCAATGAGCAGTTCTTC. This translates into CASSLDRGGNEQFF.

The CDR3 spells CAGGGTSYEQYF. The DNA of the CDR3 is TGTGCCGGGGGCGGCACATCCTACGAGCAGTACTTC. The chain recombines TRBV7-9 with TRBJ2-7; D possibly corresponds to TRBD1 (6 bases). The CDR3 extends over 12 amino acids. Trimming stripped 11 bases from V and 1 base from J, with 12 bases between. Germline V CDR1 and CDR2: SEHNR, FQNEAQ (reference sequence).

J is TRBJ1-3 and V is TRBV15; no clear D gene. The germline V gene encodes CDR1 LNHNV and CDR2 YYDKDF (reference sequence). The CDR3 has 14 residues. The germline V and J ends were trimmed by 3 bases and 2 bases, with 8 bases remaining between them. Written as DNA, the CDR3 is TGTGCCACCAGCAGTGCCTCGGCTGGAAACACCATATATTTT. This gives the protein CATSSASAGNTIYF.